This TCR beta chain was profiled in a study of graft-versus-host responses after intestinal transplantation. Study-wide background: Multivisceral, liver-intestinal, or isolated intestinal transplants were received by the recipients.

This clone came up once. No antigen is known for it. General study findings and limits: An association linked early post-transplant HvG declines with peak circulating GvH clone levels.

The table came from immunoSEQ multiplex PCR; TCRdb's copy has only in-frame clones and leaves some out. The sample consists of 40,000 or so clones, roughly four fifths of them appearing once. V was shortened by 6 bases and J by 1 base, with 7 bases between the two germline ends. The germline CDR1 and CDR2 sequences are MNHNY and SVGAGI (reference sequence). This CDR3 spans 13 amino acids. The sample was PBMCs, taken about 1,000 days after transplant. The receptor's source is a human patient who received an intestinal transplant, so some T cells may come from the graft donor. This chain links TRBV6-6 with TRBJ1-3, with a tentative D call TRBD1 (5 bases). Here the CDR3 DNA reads TGTGCCAGCAGAACAGGATCTGGAAACACCATATATTTT. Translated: CASRTGSGNTIYF.